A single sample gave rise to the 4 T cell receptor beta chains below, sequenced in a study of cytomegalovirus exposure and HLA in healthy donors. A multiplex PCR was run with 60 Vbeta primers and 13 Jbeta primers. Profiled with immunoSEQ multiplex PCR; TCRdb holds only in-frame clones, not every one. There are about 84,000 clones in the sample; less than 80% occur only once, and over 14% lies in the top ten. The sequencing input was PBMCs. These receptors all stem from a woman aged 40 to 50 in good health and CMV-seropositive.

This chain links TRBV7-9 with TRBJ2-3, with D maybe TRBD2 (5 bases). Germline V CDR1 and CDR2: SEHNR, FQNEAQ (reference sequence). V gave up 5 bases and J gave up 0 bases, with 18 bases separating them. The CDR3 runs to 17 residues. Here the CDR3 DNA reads TGTGCCAGCAGCCGACCGACGAGGACTCTTAGCACAGATACGCAGTATTTT. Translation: CASSRPTRTLSTDTQYF.

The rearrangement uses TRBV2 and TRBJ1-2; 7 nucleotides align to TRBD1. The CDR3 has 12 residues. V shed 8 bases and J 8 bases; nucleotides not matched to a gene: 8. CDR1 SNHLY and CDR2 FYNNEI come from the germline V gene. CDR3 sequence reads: CASEEGAGGYTF. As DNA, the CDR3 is TGTGCCAGCGAGGAGGGGGCGGGAGGCTACACCTTC.

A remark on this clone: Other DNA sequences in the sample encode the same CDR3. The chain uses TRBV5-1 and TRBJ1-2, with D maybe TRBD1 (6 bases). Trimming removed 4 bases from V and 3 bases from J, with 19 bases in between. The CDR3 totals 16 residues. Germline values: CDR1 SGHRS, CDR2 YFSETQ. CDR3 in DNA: TGCGCCAGCAGCGGGGGGGTTATGGCAGGGGACTATGGCTACACCTTC. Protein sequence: CASSGGVMAGDYGYTF. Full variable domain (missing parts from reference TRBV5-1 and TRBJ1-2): KAGVTQTPRYLIKTRGQQVTLSCSPISGHRSVSWYQQTPGQGLQFLFEYFSETQRNKGNFPGRFSGRQFSNSRSEMNVSTLELGDSALYLCASSGGVMAGDYGYTFGSGTRLTVV.

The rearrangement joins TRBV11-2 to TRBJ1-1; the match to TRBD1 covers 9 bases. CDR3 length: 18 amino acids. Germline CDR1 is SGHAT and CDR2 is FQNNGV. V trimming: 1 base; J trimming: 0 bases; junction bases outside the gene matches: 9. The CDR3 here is CASSLGSTGGPLNTEAFF. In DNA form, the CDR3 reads TGTGCCAGCAGCTTAGGATCCACAGGGGGCCCTTTGAACACTGAAGCTTTCTTT.